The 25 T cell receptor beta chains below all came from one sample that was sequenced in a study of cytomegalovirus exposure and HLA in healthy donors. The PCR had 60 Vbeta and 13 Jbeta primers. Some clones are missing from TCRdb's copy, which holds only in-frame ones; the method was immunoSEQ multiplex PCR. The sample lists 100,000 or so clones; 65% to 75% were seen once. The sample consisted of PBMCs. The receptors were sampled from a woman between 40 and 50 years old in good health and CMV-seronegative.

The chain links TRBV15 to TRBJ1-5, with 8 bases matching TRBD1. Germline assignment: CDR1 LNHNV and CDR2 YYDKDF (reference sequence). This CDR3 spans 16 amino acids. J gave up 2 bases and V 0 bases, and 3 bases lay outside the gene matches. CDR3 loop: CATSRETGGGNQPQHF. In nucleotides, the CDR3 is TGTGCCACCAGCAGAGAAACAGGGGGGGGCAATCAGCCCCAGCATTTT.

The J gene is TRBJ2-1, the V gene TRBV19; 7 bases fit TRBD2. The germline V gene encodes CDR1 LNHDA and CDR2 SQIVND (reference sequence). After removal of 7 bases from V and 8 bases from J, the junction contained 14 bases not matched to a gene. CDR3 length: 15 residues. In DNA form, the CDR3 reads TGTGCCAGTACCCTAGGAGCGGGGTTCCGGGATGAGCAGTTCTTC. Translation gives CASTLGAGFRDEQFF.

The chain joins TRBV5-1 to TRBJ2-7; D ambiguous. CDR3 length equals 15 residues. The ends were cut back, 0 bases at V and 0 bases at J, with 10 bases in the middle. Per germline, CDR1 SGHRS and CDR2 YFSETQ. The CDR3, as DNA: TGCGCCAGCAGCTTGGAGGTGGGCCACTCCTACGAGCAGTACTTC. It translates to CASSLEVGHSYEQYF.

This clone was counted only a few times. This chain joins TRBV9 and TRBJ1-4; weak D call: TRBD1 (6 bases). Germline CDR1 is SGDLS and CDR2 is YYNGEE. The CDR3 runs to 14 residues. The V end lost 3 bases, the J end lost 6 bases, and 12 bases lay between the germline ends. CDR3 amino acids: CASSEGHRDEKLFF. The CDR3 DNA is TGTGCCAGCAGCGAGGGACACAGGGATGAAAAACTGTTTTTT. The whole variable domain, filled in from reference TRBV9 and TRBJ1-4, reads DSGVTQTPKHLITATGQRVTLRCSPRSGDLSVYWYQQSLDQGLQFLIQYYNGEERAKGNILERFSAQQFPDLHSELNLSSLELGDSALYFCASSEGHRDEKLFFGSGTQLSVL.

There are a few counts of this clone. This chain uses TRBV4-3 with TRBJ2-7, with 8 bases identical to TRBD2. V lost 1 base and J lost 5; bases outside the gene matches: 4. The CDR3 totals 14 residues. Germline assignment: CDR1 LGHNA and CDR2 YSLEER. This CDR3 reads CASSQGNSGDEQYF. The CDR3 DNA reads TGCGCCAGCAGCCAAGGAAATAGCGGGGACGAGCAGTACTTC.

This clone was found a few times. The CDR3 loop is CASSLTAGQGYEQYF. For the CDR3, the DNA is TGTGCCAGCAGCTTGACCGCGGGACAGGGTTACGAGCAGTACTTC. The chain recombines TRBV5-6 with TRBJ2-7, with 9 bases that match TRBD1. Germline loops: CDR1 SGHDT, CDR2 YYEEEE. Trimming at V came to 1 base and at J to 4 bases, leaving 6 bases not matched to a gene. The CDR3 covers 15 residues.

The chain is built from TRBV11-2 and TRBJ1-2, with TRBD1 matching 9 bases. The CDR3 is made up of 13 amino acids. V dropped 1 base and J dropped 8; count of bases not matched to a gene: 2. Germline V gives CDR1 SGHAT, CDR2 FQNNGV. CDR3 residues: CASSLGQGVGYTF. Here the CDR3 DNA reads TGTGCCAGCAGCTTAGGACAGGGGGTAGGCTACACCTTC.

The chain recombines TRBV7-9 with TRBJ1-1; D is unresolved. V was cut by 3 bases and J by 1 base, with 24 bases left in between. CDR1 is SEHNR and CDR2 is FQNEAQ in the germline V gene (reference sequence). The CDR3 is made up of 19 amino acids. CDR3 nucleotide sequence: TGTGCCAGCAGCTTTTTCTCTCCACAAGGACGGGGAAGGAACACTGAAGCTTTCTTT. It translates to CASSFFSPQGRGRNTEAFF. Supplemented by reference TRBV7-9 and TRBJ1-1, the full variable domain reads DTGVSQNPRHKITKRGQNVTFRCDPISEHNRLYWYRQTLGQGPEFLTYFQNEAQLEKSRLLSDRFSAERPKGSFSTLEIQRTEQGDSAMYLCASSFFSPQGRGRNTEAFFGQGTRLTVV.

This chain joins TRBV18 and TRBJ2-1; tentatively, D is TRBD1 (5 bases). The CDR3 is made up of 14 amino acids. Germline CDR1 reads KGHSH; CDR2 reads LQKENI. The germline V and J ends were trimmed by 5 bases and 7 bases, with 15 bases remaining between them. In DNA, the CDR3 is TGTGCCAGCTCATCCGACAGCCCTGGGAATGAGCAGTTCTTC. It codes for CASSSDSPGNEQFF. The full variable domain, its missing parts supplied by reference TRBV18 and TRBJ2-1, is NAGVMQNPRHLVRRRGQEARLRCSPMKGHSHVYWYRQLPEEGLKFMVYLQKENIIDESGMPKERFSAEFPKEGPSILRIQQVVRGDSAAYFCASSSDSPGNEQFFGPGTRLTVL.

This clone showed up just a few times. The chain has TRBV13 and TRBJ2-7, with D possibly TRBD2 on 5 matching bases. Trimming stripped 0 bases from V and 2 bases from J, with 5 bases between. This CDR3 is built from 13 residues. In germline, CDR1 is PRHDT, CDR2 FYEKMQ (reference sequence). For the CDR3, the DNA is TGTGCCAGCAGCTTAGGGAGGGCCTACGAGCAGTACTTC. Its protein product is CASSLGRAYEQYF.

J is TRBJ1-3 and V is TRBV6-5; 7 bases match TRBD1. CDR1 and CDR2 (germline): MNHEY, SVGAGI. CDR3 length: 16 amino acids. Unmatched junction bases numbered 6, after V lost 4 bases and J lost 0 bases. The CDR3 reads CASSLDQGVSGNTIYF. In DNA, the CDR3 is TGTGCCAGCAGTTTGGACCAGGGGGTCTCTGGAAACACCATATATTTT.

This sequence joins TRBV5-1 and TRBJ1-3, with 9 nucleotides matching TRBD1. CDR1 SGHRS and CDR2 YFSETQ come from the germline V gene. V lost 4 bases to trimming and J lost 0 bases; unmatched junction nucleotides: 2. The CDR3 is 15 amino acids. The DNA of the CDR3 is TGCGCCAGCAGCCCGGACAGGGGCTCTGGAAACACCATATATTTT. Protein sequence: CASSPDRGSGNTIYF.

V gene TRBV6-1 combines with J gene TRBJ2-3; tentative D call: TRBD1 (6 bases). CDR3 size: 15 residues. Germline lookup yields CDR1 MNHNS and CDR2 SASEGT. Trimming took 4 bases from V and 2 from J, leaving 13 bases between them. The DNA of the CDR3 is TGTGCCAGCAGTGGAGGCCAGGGGTTCACAGATACGCAGTATTTT. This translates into CASSGGQGFTDTQYF.

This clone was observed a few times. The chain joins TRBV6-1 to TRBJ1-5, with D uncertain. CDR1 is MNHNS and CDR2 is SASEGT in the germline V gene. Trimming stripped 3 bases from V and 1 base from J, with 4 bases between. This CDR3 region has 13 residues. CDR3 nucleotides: TGTGCCAGCAGTGATATCAGCAATCAGCCCCAGCATTTT. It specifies CASSDISNQPQHF.

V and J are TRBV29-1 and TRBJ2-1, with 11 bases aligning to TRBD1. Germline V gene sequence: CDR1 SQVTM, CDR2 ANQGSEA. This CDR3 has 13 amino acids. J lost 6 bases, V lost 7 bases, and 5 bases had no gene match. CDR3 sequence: CSATGTGGNEQFF. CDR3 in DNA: TGCAGCGCGACCGGGACAGGGGGCAATGAGCAGTTCTTC.

The CDR3 coding sequence is TGTGCCAGCAGTTACCCGGGGGGGACTTACAATGAGCAGTTCTTC. Amino acid sequence: CASSYPGGTYNEQFF. The chain joins TRBV6-5 to TRBJ2-1; 8 bases fit TRBD2. Germline CDR1 and CDR2: MNHEY and SVGAGI. There are 15 residues in the CDR3. J lost 4 bases, V lost 2 bases, and 4 bases had no gene match.

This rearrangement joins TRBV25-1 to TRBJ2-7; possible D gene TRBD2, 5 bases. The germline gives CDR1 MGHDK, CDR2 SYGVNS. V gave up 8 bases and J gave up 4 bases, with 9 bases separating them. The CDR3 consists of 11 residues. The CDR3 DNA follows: TGTGCCAGCCTGCGGACTTACGAGCAGTACTTC. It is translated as CASLRTYEQYF.

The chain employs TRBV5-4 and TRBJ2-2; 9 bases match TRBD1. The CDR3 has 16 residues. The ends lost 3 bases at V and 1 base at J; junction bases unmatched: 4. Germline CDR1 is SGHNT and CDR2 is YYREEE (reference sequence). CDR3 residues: CASSSPGQGNTGELFF. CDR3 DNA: TGTGCCAGCAGCTCCCCGGGACAGGGGAACACCGGGGAGCTGTTTTTT.

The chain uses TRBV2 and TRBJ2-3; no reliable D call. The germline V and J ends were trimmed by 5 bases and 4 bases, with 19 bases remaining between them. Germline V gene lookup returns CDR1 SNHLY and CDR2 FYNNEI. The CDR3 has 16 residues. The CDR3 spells CASSWRLPSVADTQYF. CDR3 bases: TGTGCCAGCAGTTGGCGACTCCCTTCCGTCGCAGATACGCAGTATTTT.

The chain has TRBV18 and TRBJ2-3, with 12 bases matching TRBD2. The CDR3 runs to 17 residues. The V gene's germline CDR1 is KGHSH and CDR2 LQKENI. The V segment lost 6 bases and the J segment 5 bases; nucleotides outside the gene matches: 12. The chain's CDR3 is CASSYLPLAGGQDTQYF. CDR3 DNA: TGTGCCAGCTCTTACCTCCCCCTAGCGGGAGGGCAAGATACGCAGTATTTT.

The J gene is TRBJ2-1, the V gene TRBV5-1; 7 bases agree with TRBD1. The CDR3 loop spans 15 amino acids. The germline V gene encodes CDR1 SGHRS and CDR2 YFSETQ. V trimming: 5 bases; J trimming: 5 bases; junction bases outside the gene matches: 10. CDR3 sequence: CASRIDRERNNEQFF. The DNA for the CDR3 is TGCGCCAGCAGAATAGACAGGGAACGGAACAATGAGCAGTTCTTC. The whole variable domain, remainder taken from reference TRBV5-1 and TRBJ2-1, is KAGVTQTPRYLIKTRGQQVTLSCSPISGHRSVSWYQQTPGQGLQFLFEYFSETQRNKGNFPGRFSGRQFSNSRSEMNVSTLELGDSALYLCASRIDRERNNEQFFGPGTRLTVL.

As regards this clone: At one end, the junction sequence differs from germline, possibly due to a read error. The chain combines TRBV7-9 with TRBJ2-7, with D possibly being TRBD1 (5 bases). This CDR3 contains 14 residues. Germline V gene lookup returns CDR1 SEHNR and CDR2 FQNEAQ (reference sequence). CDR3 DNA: TGTTCCAGCAGCCCCCAGGGTAGCTCCTACGAGCAGTACTTC. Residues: CSSSPQGSSYEQYF. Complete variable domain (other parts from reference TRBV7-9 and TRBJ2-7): DTGVSQNPRHKITKRGQNVTFRCDPISEHNRLYWYRQTLGQGPEFLTYFQNEAQLEKSRLLSDRFSAERPKGSFSTLEIQRTEQGDSAMYLCSSSPQGSSYEQYFGPGTRLTVT.

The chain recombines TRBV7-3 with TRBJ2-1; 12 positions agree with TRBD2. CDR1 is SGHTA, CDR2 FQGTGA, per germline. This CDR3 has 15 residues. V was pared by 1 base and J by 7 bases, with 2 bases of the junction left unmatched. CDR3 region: CASSLIGLAGNEQFF. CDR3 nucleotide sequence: TGTGCCAGCAGCTTAATCGGACTAGCGGGGAATGAGCAGTTCTTC.

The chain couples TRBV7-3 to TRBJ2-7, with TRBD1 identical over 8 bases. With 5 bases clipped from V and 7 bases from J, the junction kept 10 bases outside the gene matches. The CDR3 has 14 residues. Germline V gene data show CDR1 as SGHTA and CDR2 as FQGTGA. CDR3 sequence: CASSTDRVSEEQYF. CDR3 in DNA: TGTGCCAGCAGCACGGACAGGGTTTCTGAAGAGCAGTACTTC.

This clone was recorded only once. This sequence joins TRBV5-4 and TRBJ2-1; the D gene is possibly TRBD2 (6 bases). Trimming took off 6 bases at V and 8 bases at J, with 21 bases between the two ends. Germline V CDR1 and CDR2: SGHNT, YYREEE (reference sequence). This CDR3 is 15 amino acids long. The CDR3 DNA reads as TGTGCCAGCATTCCATTTCGGGCTAGCGAAGATGAGCAGTTCTTC. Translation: CASIPFRASEDEQFF.